These 28 T cell receptor beta chains were sequenced from one sample in a study of blood T cell repertoires in COVID-19. Generated by immunoSEQ multiplex PCR, the TCRdb table keeps only in-frame clones and is missing some. Seen here are roughly 150,000 clones, 80% observed once, and the top ten hold roughly 6%. Sequences were obtained from PBMCs or T cells enriched from blood (not recorded which). The source of these receptors is a man in his forties or fifties who had recovered from COVID-19.

This clone was seen a handful of times. The gene calls are TRBV19 and TRBJ2-5, with TRBD1 as a possible D gene (6 bases). This CDR3 spans 15 amino acids. The germline V and J ends were trimmed by 2 bases and 5 bases, with 15 bases remaining between them. The germline V gene has CDR1 LNHDA and CDR2 SQIVND (reference sequence). The CDR3 DNA follows: TGTGCCAGTAGTATAACAGGGTGGAATATCGAGACCCAGTACTTC. Amino acid sequence: CASSITGWNIETQYF.

This chain connects TRBV2 to TRBJ1-4; no firm D call. The CDR3 is 15 amino acids. V shed 3 bases and J shed 7 bases, with 15 bases lying between them. The germline V gene encodes CDR1 SNHLY and CDR2 FYNNEI. CDR3 nucleotides: TGTGCCAGCAGTGAGACGGGGAAAGGCGGTGAAAAACTGTTTTTT. Amino acid sequence: CASSETGKGGEKLFF.

The rearrangement joins TRBV7-3 to TRBJ2-7; maybe TRBD1 (5 bases). This CDR3 has 17 residues. Germline V CDR1 and CDR2: SGHTA, FQGTGA. V was trimmed by 7 bases and J by 6 bases, leaving 28 bases between them. The CDR3 loop is CASTLTDMGQGSLEQYF. Written as DNA, the CDR3 is TGTGCCAGCACTCTCACCGATATGGGGCAGGGATCCCTCGAGCAGTACTTC.

The V and J genes are TRBV30 and TRBJ1-1, with TRBD1 as a possible D gene (6 bases). CDR3 length: 14 amino acids. Deletions cut 3 bases from V and 2 bases from J, with 13 bases between. Per the germline V gene, CDR1 is GTSNPN and CDR2 is SVGIG (reference sequence). CDR3 sequence: CAWSDWGLNTEAFF. Written as DNA, the CDR3 is TGTGCCTGGAGCGATTGGGGGCTTAACACTGAAGCTTTCTTT. The entire variable domain, with the rest obtained from reference TRBV30 and TRBJ1-1, is as follows: SQTIHQWPATLVQPVGSPLSLECTVEGTSNPNLYWYRQAAGRGLQLLFYSVGIGQISSEVPQNLSASRPQDRQFILSSKKLLLSDSGFYLCAWSDWGLNTEAFFGQGTRLTVV.

This clone was recorded a few times. The CDR3 reads CASSQDANYGYTF. The CDR3 DNA sequence: TGTGCCAGCAGCCAAGATGCGAACTATGGCTACACCTTC. This chain joins TRBV14 and TRBJ1-2; D gene uncertain. This CDR3 has 13 amino acids. V was cut by 0 bases and J by 2 bases, with 4 bases left in between. In germline, CDR1 is SGHDN, CDR2 FVKESK.

This sequence joins TRBV6-4 and TRBJ1-6, with TRBD1 matching over 7 bases. With 6 bases clipped from V and 7 bases from J, the junction kept 6 bases outside the gene matches. The CDR3 runs 14 residues. Germline V gene sequence: CDR1 MRHNA, CDR2 SNTAGT. CDR3 loop: CASSEGQLNSPLHF. CDR3 nucleotide sequence: TGTGCCAGCAGCGAGGGACAGCTGAATTCACCCCTCCACTTT.

This chain uses TRBV27 with TRBJ1-1; the D is unclear. The V and J ends lost 6 bases and 1 base respectively, with 15 bases between them. Germline CDR1 and CDR2: MNHEY and SMNVEV (reference sequence). This CDR3 is 15 amino acids long. CDR3 loop: CASRGYSGRNTEAFF. The DNA of the CDR3 is TGTGCCAGCAGGGGGTATTCGGGAAGGAACACTGAAGCTTTCTTT.

This chain links TRBV18 with TRBJ1-4; no reliable D call. The V gene lost 2 bases and the J gene lost 8 bases, with 12 bases spanning the gap. CDR3 size: 14 residues. Germline lookup yields CDR1 KGHSH and CDR2 LQKENI. Here the CDR3 DNA reads TGTGCCAGCTCACCAGAGGGAGGGTACGAAAAACTGTTTTTT. It codes for CASSPEGGYEKLFF.

The chain joins TRBV2 to TRBJ1-1, with no clear D. Germline CDR1 reads SNHLY; CDR2 reads FYNNEI. This CDR3 is 13 amino acids long. The V end lost 6 bases, the J end lost 3 bases, and 11 bases lay between the germline ends. CDR3 DNA: TGTGCCAGCAGCGTCGGTCTCTACACTGAAGCTTTCTTT. Protein product: CASSVGLYTEAFF. The whole variable domain, remainder taken from reference TRBV2 and TRBJ1-1, is EPEVTQTPSHQVTQMGQEVILRCVPISNHLYFYWYRQILGQKVEFLVSFYNNEISEKSEIFDDQFSVERPDGSNFTLKIRSTKLEDSAMYFCASSVGLYTEAFFGQGTRLTVV.

The V and J genes are TRBV24-1 and TRBJ1-1, with D unclear. Trimming pared 3 bases from V and 1 base from J, leaving 5 bases between. Looked up from germline, CDR1 is KGHDR and CDR2 is SFDVKD. The CDR3 has 13 residues. DNA of the CDR3: TGTGCCACCAGTGATGCAGAGAACACTGAAGCTTTCTTT. Translated, it gives CATSDAENTEAFF.

The chain carries TRBV2 and TRBJ2-2; the D gene is possibly TRBD1 (6 bases). The V gene's germline CDR1 is SNHLY and CDR2 FYNNEI. This CDR3 spans 13 amino acids. Trimming pared 8 bases from V and 4 bases from J, leaving 11 bases between. Here the CDR3 reads CASWDTSTGELFF. CDR3 sequence (DNA): TGTGCCAGCTGGGACACCTCCACCGGGGAGCTGTTTTTT.

The genes are TRBV2 and TRBJ2-5; D is possibly TRBD1 (5 bases). Germline lookup yields CDR1 SNHLY and CDR2 FYNNEI. CDR3 size: 12 residues. V was clipped by 2 bases and J by 4 bases, with 5 bases between them. CDR3 coding DNA: TGTGCCAGCAGTGAAAGGGGAGAGACCCAGTACTTC. Translation gives CASSERGETQYF.

The rearrangement links TRBV3-1 (or the pseudogene TRBV3-2) to TRBJ1-2; 7 nucleotides agree with TRBD1. The CDR3 covers 15 residues. Germline loops: CDR1 LGHDT, CDR2 YNNKEL (reference sequence). V lost 3 bases and J lost 8; bases outside the gene matches: 12. DNA for the CDR3: TGTGCCAGCAGCCAGGGACAGCTCGGTGGAGGGGGCTACACCTTC. Protein product: CASSQGQLGGGGYTF.

V usage is TRBV3-1 (or the pseudogene TRBV3-2) and J usage is TRBJ2-3; D unresolved. This CDR3 has 16 residues. Trimming took off 2 bases at V and 0 bases at J, with 12 bases between the two ends. Per germline, CDR1 LGHDT and CDR2 YNNKEL (reference sequence). CDR3: CASSQRGALSTDTQYF. The CDR3 nucleotides are TGTGCCAGCAGCCAAAGAGGAGCTTTAAGCACAGATACGCAGTATTTT.

This clone was seen many times. The genes are TRBV6-1 and TRBJ1-1; D is uncertain. There are 16 residues in the CDR3. The germline gives CDR1 MNHNS, CDR2 SASEGT. Deletions cut 1 base from V and 4 bases from J, with 16 bases between. The CDR3 sequence is CASSEVSSGRGTEAFF. Here the CDR3 DNA reads TGTGCCAGCAGTGAAGTGAGTTCGGGGAGAGGCACTGAAGCTTTCTTT.

The rearrangement links TRBV5-5 to TRBJ1-5; D is perhaps TRBD1 (5 bases). V was pared by 5 bases and J by 2 bases, with 14 bases between. The CDR3 is 15 residues long. Germline loops: CDR1 SGHKS, CDR2 YYEKEE (reference sequence). CDR3 nucleotide sequence: TGTGCCAGCAGTCAAGACCTAGGGGGCAATCAGCCCCAGCATTTT. Protein product: CASSQDLGGNQPQHF.

This rearrangement joins TRBV3-1 (or the pseudogene TRBV3-2) to TRBJ2-1; 15 bases align to TRBD2. There are 16 residues in the CDR3. J was trimmed by 9 bases and V by 5 bases; bases with no gene match: 8. The germline gives CDR1 LGHDT, CDR2 YNNKEL (reference sequence). CDR3 DNA sequence: TGTGCCAGCAGCTTATTAGGGACTAGCGGGGGGAGTGAGCAGTTCTTC. This encodes CASSLLGTSGGSEQFF.

This chain links TRBV11-2 with TRBJ1-4; D unclear. The CDR3 runs to 14 residues. V lost 1 base, J lost 8 bases, and 11 bases lay in between. CDR1 and CDR2 from the germline V gene are SGHAT and FQNNGV. This chain's CDR3 is CASSLGLRNEKLFF. CDR3 sequence (DNA): TGTGCCAGCAGCTTAGGCTTGAGGAACGAAAAACTGTTTTTT. Full variable domain (outside the CDR3, taken from reference TRBV11-2 and TRBJ1-4): EAGVAQSPRYKIIEKRQSVAFWCNPISGHATLYWYQQILGQGPKLLIQFQNNGVVDDSQLPKDRFSAERLKGVDSTLKIQPAKLEDSAVYLCASSLGLRNEKLFFGSGTQLSVL.

V gene TRBV6-2 or TRBV6-3 combines with J gene TRBJ2-3; 10 positions match TRBD2. With V trimmed by 6 bases and J by 2 bases, 14 bases remained unmatched. CDR3 length: 18 amino acids. The germline V gene has CDR1 MNHEY and CDR2 SVGEGT. This chain's CDR3 is CASSLSLGLAPSTDTQYF. The CDR3 DNA follows: TGTGCCAGCAGCCTCTCTTTGGGACTAGCGCCGTCCACAGATACGCAGTATTTT.

The gene calls are TRBV2 and TRBJ2-2, with 9 bases that match TRBD1. Germline assignment: CDR1 SNHLY and CDR2 FYNNEI. CDR3 length: 13 residues. Trimming at V came to 6 bases and at J to 5 bases, leaving 1 base not matched to a gene. CDR3 amino acids: CASRGQGTGELFF. The CDR3 DNA reads TGTGCCAGCAGGGGACAGGGTACCGGGGAGCTGTTTTTT.

The chain couples TRBV13 to TRBJ2-5, with 14 bases matching TRBD2. The CDR3 spans 16 residues. Germline CDR1 PRHDT, CDR2 FYEKMQ (reference sequence). V lost 4 bases, J lost 2 bases, and 3 bases stayed unmatched. The CDR3 is CASSWRLAGGQETQYF. The CDR3 region has the DNA TGTGCCAGCAGCTGGAGACTAGCGGGGGGGCAAGAGACCCAGTACTTC. Complete variable domain (other parts from reference TRBV13 and TRBJ2-5): AAGVIQSPRHLIKEKRETATLKCYPIPRHDTVYWYQQGPGQDPQFLISFYEKMQSDKGSIPDRFSAQQFSDYHSELNMSSLELGDSALYFCASSWRLAGGQETQYFGPGTRLLVL.

This clone was detected a few times. The gene calls are TRBV5-1 and TRBJ2-7; D unclear. Germline-derived CDR1 and CDR2 are SGHRS and YFSETQ. The ends were cut back, 0 bases at V and 6 bases at J, with 4 bases in the middle. CDR3 length: 11 residues. CDR3 in DNA: TGCGCCAGCAGCTTGGGAGGCGAGCAGTACTTC. This translates into CASSLGGEQYF.

The chain is built from TRBV10-3 and TRBJ1-3, with 7 bases that match TRBD1. J was trimmed by 0 bases and V by 3 bases; bases with no gene match: 5. The CDR3 totals 16 residues. Germline V gives CDR1 ENHRY, CDR2 SYGVKD. The CDR3 DNA is TGTGCCATCAGTGATAGGGGACAGAGCTCTGGAAACACCATATATTTT. This sequence encodes CAISDRGQSSGNTIYF.

This chain links TRBV6-5 with TRBJ2-3; 9 positions match TRBD2. Germline CDR1 and CDR2: MNHEY and SVGAGI. The CDR3 loop spans 16 amino acids. V was pared by 0 bases and J by 4 bases, with 5 bases of the junction left unmatched. The CDR3 sequence: CASSYSLAGLADTQYF. The CDR3 coding sequence is TGTGCCAGCAGTTACTCCCTAGCGGGGTTGGCAGATACGCAGTATTTT.

The V and J genes are TRBV6-5 and TRBJ2-7; 9 nucleotides match TRBD1. The CDR3 sequence is 14 residues long. J lost 5 bases, V lost 6 bases, and 8 bases had no gene match. The germline V gene has CDR1 MNHEY and CDR2 SVGAGI. This CDR3 is CASSATQGADEQYV. CDR3 bases: TGTGCCAGCAGCGCTACACAGGGGGCGGACGAGCAGTACGTC.

The V and J genes are TRBV6-5 and TRBJ1-2, with D maybe TRBD1 (5 bases). The germline V and J ends were trimmed by 2 bases and 5 bases, with 9 bases remaining between them. Germline assignment: CDR1 MNHEY and CDR2 SVGAGI. The CDR3 runs 13 residues. This CDR3 is CASSYTGGYGYTF. The CDR3 DNA sequence: TGTGCCAGCAGTTACACCGGGGGATATGGCTACACCTTC.

The chain employs TRBV5-4 and TRBJ1-1; the D gene is possibly TRBD1 (6 bases). The CDR3 runs 13 residues. Trimming pared 5 bases from V and 0 bases from J, leaving 8 bases between. CDR1 and CDR2 from the germline V gene are SGHNT and YYREEE (reference sequence). CDR3 in amino acids: CASSRQVNTEAFF. The CDR3 DNA sequence: TGTGCCAGCAGTAGACAGGTGAACACTGAAGCTTTCTTT.

CDR3 protein: CASSGQGRVGYTF. The CDR3 region has the DNA TGTGCCAGCAGCGGACAGGGAAGAGTCGGCTACACCTTC. The chain joins TRBV12-3 or TRBV12-4 to TRBJ1-2, with TRBD1 identical over 8 bases. Trimming removed 6 bases from V and 8 bases from J; junction bases left unmatched: 8. The CDR3 spans 13 residues.